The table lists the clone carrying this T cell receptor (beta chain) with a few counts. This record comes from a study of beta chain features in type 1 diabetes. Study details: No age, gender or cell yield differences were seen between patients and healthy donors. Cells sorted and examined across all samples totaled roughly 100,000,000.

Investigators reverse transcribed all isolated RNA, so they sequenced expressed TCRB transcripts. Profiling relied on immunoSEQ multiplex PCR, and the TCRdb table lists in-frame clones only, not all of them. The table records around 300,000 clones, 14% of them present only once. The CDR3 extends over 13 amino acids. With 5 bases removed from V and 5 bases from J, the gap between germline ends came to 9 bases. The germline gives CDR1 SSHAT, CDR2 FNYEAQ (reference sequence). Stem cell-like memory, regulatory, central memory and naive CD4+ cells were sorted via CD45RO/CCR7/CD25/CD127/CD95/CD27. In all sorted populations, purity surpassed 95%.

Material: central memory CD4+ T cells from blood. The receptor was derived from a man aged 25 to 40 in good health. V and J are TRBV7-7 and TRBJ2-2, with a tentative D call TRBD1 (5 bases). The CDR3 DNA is TGTGCCAGCAGCCGCAGGGAAACCGGGGAGCTGTTTTTT. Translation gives CASSRRETGELFF.